The next 12 T cell receptor beta chains were all read from a single sample in a study of post-analysis software for immune sequencing data (dated by TCRdb to 2014 to 2015). What the study reported, not specific to this receptor: Four or five TRBV segments, including TRBV5-6, TRBV5-1 and TRBV20-1, were significantly more frequent in patients than controls.

Their antigen targets remain unknown. Library generation was performed with PCR. Instrument on record: Illumina HiSeq 2500. To reduce PCR and sequencing biases, unique molecular identifiers were built into the TCR beta cDNA libraries. TCRdb reworked the public reads: Q25 trimming with fastp, MiXCR clone assembly, productive beta chains retained. One record per CDR3 amino acid sequence lists the most common genes and DNA. Here the sample has about 180,000 distinct CDR3 sequences; about 30% occur a single time. More than 1.3% of the sample belongs to the ten largest clones. Sequencing input: blood. The source is a girl between 5 and 17 years old with multiple sclerosis.

The rearrangement joins TRBV20-1 to TRBJ2-1; 7 positions agree with TRBD2. The CDR3 has 16 residues. Germline CDR1 reads DFQATT; CDR2 reads SNEGSKA (reference sequence). V trimming: 3 bases; J trimming: 2 bases; junction bases outside the gene matches: 10. The CDR3 region has the DNA TGCAGTGCTAGCTCCACCCTAGCGGTGCCCTACAATGAGCAGTTCTTC. Protein product: CSASSTLAVPYNEQFF.

The chain uses TRBV28 and TRBJ1-2; TRBD1 might be the D (6 bases). V lost 8 bases and J lost 6, with 19 bases in between. The CDR3 covers 14 residues. Germline lookup yields CDR1 MDHEN and CDR2 SYDVKM. This CDR3 is CASGTSGTCNGYTF. DNA of the CDR3: TGTGCCAGCGGAACATCCGGGACATGCAATGGCTACACCTTC.

This clonotype was recorded a few times. The CDR3 nucleotides read TGCAGCGTTGAGCGGGAGGGCCCGACCTACAATGAGCAGTTCTTC. Translated, it gives CSVEREGPTYNEQFF. The chain joins TRBV29-1 to TRBJ2-1; 9 nucleotides match TRBD2. J gave up 2 bases and V 3 bases, and 5 bases lay outside the gene matches. Germline-derived CDR1 and CDR2 are SQVTM and ANQGSEA. This CDR3 comprises 15 residues.

This chain uses TRBV12-3 or TRBV12-4 with TRBJ1-1; no firm D call. V was cut by 3 bases and J by 4 bases, with 12 bases left in between. The CDR3 totals 14 residues. For the CDR3, the DNA is TGTGCCAGCAGTTTCCCCTCGGAGGGCACTGAAGCTTTCTTT. This codes for CASSFPSEGTEAFF.

This clonotype was found many times. The chain links TRBV9 to TRBJ1-2; weak D call: TRBD1 (5 bases). The V end lost 6 bases, the J end lost 7 bases, and 25 bases lay between the germline ends. Germline V gives CDR1 SGDLS, CDR2 YYNGEE. This CDR3 comprises 16 residues. The CDR3 loop is CASTFGLQDEGGGYTF. The CDR3 DNA reads as TGTGCCAGCACGTTCGGGTTACAGGACGAGGGTGGTGGCTACACCTTC.

This clonotype was seen many times. The genes are TRBV7-3 and TRBJ1-6; 8 bases map to TRBD1. In germline, CDR1 is SGHTA, CDR2 FQGTGA. V dropped 2 bases and J dropped 8; count of bases not matched to a gene: 23. This CDR3 is 21 amino acids long. This chain's CDR3 is CASSLLMGCWTRTGSYSPLHF. The CDR3 coding sequence is TGTGCCAGCAGCTTACTTATGGGGTGTTGGACCAGGACAGGGTCTTATTCACCCCTCCACTTT.

The chain links TRBV25-1 to TRBJ2-7, with D perhaps matching TRBD1 (6 bases). Germline V lookup: CDR1 MGHDK, CDR2 SYGVNS. V lost 1 base and J 7 bases, leaving 14 bases between the germline ends. The CDR3 covers 14 residues. CDR3 in amino acids: CASSELDSGVEQYF. The CDR3 nucleotides are TGTGCCAGCAGTGAATTAGATTCAGGGGTTGAGCAGTACTTC.

The chain recombines TRBV20-1 with TRBJ2-7; 11 bases are a match to TRBD2. The CDR3 totals 15 residues. The J segment lost 1 base and the V segment lost 1 base, leaving 3 bases of the junction unmatched. Germline V gene sequence: CDR1 DFQATT, CDR2 SNEGSKA (reference sequence). CDR3 residues: CSARASGRSSYEQYF. Here the CDR3 DNA reads TGCAGTGCTAGAGCTAGCGGGAGGTCGTCCTACGAGCAGTACTTC.

In this sample, this clonotype turned up a few times. A read error may explain this, as a much larger clone is one base away. The chain uses TRBV7-2 and TRBJ2-5, with 13 bases aligning to TRBD2. The CDR3 totals 16 residues. The trim removed 5 bases at V and 11 bases at J, leaving 14 bases unmatched. Germline CDR1 and CDR2: SGHTA and FQGNSA. CDR3 sequence reads: CASSDTGLAGENEQYF. The CDR3, as DNA: TGTGCCAGCAGCGATACAGGACTAGCGGGAGAGAATGAGCAGTACTTC.

This clonotype appeared many times. The gene calls are TRBV4-1 and TRBJ2-1, with 14 bases matching TRBD2. The CDR3 is made up of 15 amino acids. Germline CDR1 and CDR2: MGHRA and YSYEKL. The V gene end was trimmed by 4 bases and the J gene end by 8 bases; junction bases not matched to a gene: 4. As DNA, the CDR3 is TGCGCCAGCAGCCCGGGACTAGCGGGAGTGGATGAGCAGTTCTTC. Its translation is CASSPGLAGVDEQFF.

The chain employs TRBV9 and TRBJ2-2, with 14 bases fitting TRBD2. This CDR3 region has 18 residues. Germline V gene data show CDR1 as SGDLS and CDR2 as YYNGEE. Trimming at V came to 0 bases and at J to 6 bases, leaving 7 bases not matched to a gene. The CDR3 is CASSVGGLAGARAGELFF. CDR3 nucleotide sequence: TGTGCCAGCAGCGTAGGGGGACTAGCGGGAGCAAGGGCCGGGGAGCTGTTTTTT.

Comments on this clonotype: Since the CDR3 does not end with the conserved phenylalanine or tryptophan, this likely comes from a read error. The chain has TRBV12-3 or TRBV12-4 and TRBJ2-5, with 7 bases matching TRBD2. V lost 7 bases to trimming and J lost 2 bases; unmatched junction nucleotides: 10. This CDR3 contains 15 residues. CDR3 region: CASTEASGPQETQYI. The CDR3 nucleotides read TGTGCCAGCACGGAAGCTAGCGGACCACAAGAGACCCAGTACATC.